This T cell receptor beta chain was found in a study of lung T cells in sarcoidosis with Löfgren's syndrome. About the research overall: Analyses focused on Löfgren's syndrome patients.

This clonotype qualifies as medium-sized. TCRdb processed the reads anew with MiXCR; each CDR3 protein has one entry. The repertoire holds around 21,000 distinct CDR3 sequences, with about a fifth as singletons. Sequencing input: CD4+ T cells from PBMCs. The clonotype originates from a human donor with sarcoidosis (Löfgren's syndrome or another form), or a control subject (not recorded which).

CDR3 DNA sequence: TGCAGTGCGATTCTAGGGACTAGCGGGGTGTATACGCAGTATTTT. This codes for CSAILGTSGVYTQYF. V gene TRBV20-1 combines with J gene TRBJ2-3; 13 nucleotides align to TRBD2. Germline trimming cut 6 bases from V and 7 bases from J; bases unmatched to any gene: 10. This CDR3 has 15 amino acids. The V gene's germline CDR1 is DFQATT and CDR2 SNEGSKA (reference sequence).